This record looks at one T cell receptor beta chain sequence and its context. Its binding antigen is unknown. Per-base qualities were not stored, and no clone one base away is much larger. The record originates from a study of blood T cells in healthy people across ages (dated by TCRdb to the mid-2010s). For the study in its entirety: In model experiments, template switching captured about one uniquely barcoded TCR beta cDNA molecule for every two T cells. Age-related changes in TCR beta repertoire diversity were measured in the study by deep sequencing normalized with unique cDNA molecular identifiers. Donors were grouped into four age groups: young (average approximately 16 years), middle-aged (roughly 40), aged (approximately 67) and long-lived (less than 85). To avoid experimental bias, donors of different ages were spread randomly across the sequencing lanes. Two additional independent replicas of 1 million unique cDNA reads from the same blood draw were analyzed for two donors (one aged 18 to 30 and one aged 80 or older). General findings and caveats noted by the study authors: Observed TCR beta diversity per million T cells fell roughly linearly with age, and a significant reduction was already apparent by age about 43. There was a strong correlation between observed TCR beta diversity and the percentage of naive T cells measured by flow cytometry. Total diversity estimates from one million sequenced T cells were considered lower bounds and underestimates. Because profiling used bulk unsorted PBMCs, naive and antigen-experienced compartments could not be compared conclusively. Compared with the aged group, the long-lived group had more naive CD4+ T cells, fewer expanded clones and increased TCR diversity, suggesting age selection. Because the CMV infection status of the donors was unknown, age-related changes in expanded clonotypes may potentially have been confounded.

CDR1 and CDR2 are read off the germline V gene as MNHEY and SVGAGI. The CDR3 starts with the cysteine, ends with the phenylalanine, and has 14 residues. Only CDR3 DNA remains: 42 bases, in frame from the first base. V is pared back by 6 bases and J by 7 bases, with 18 bases lying between the germline termini. The donors were a few dozen Caucasian individuals from Russia, aged roughly 6 to 95 years, who were systemically healthy. Roughly 10 milliliters of peripheral blood were collected from each donor into EDTA-treated Vacutainer tubes. Ficoll-Paque density-gradient centrifugation was used to isolate PBMCs, with at least 6 million per sample. Total RNA, at least 6 micrograms per sample, was extracted from PBMCs with Trizol reagent. The percentages of naive CD45RAhigh/CD27high T cells were determined by flow cytometry on a PBMC aliquot from every donor. The protocol used for the library was 5' RACE. The sample was run on an Illumina HiSeq 2500. A second PCR of 7 to 11 cycles was performed with a sample-barcoded 5' primer and a J-beta primer mix. A unique molecular identifier was introduced onto each TCR beta cDNA molecule by a template-switch 5' adaptor carrying 12 random nucleotides. Each sample yielded at least 3 million CDR3-containing paired-end reads. First-strand cDNA synthesis was performed from all RNA using the Mint cDNA synthesis kit, with priming by a TRBC-specific oligonucleotide. All cDNA was treated with uracil-DNA glycosylase and then went through a first 18-cycle PCR with the universal primers M1SS and BC2_uni_R. Per the source publication's procedure: For normalization, 1 million high-quality reads were randomly selected from each sample, with every read carrying a distinct molecular identifier. Instead of being binned into consensus sequences, reads with shared molecular identifiers were discarded. MiTCR, set to a Q25 quality threshold and the strictest error-elimination algorithm, was used for CDR3 identification, clonotype clustering and error correction. A nonparametric unseen species model with Euler transformation was used to estimate a lower bound on total TCR beta diversity. Starting from the raw public reads, TCRdb applied fastp trimming at Q25, assembled clones with MiXCR and retained in-frame beta chains. Rows matching on CDR3 protein sequence are summarized as one entry with the most common DNA and genes. None of the V and J calls come from the authors' own analysis; TCRdb made them. For this sample there are about 770,000 distinct CDR3 sequences; around 42% appear just once. The top ten hold roughly 19% of the sample.

The sequence came from a man aged 55 to 69 in good health. Source material: blood. The rearranged segments are TRBV6-5 and TRBJ1-2; the D gene is perhaps TRBD1, on 5 matching bases. The DNA sequence is given as TGTGCCAGCAGCTCGGTCGGGGCGGGTGGTGGCTACACCTTC. Translated, this is CASSSVGAGGGYTF.